The text below deals with one TCR beta chain. The antigen is unknown. The data stem from a study of T cell responses to AZD1222 COVID-19 vaccine. Profiled with immunoSEQ multiplex PCR; TCRdb holds only in-frame clones, not every one. The sample shows more than 95,000 clones, around nine tenths of them seen only once. CDR1 and CDR2 from the germline V gene are MNHEY and SMNVEV (reference sequence). The V end was cut by 7 bases, the J end by 5 bases, with 5 bases between. This CDR3 has 10 residues. Whole-study results and caveats: Spike-spanning, vaccine-associated CD4 TCRs were dominant at 160-218 and 743-854. Spike-specific TCR breadth rose after two AZD1222 doses, and depth rose as well. Baseline serostatus was positive in only six AZD1222 recipients. The study reported that nearly half of spike-specific TCRs target unmutated variant regions.

This sample comprised peripheral blood, obtained 28 days after the second dose of the MenACWY control vaccine. The source of this sequence is an adult who received the MenACWY meningococcal vaccine as a control. V is TRBV27 and J is TRBJ2-5; D not certain. In nucleotides, the CDR3 is TGTGCCAGCAACCGGGAGACCCAGTACTTC. It translates to CASNRETQYF.